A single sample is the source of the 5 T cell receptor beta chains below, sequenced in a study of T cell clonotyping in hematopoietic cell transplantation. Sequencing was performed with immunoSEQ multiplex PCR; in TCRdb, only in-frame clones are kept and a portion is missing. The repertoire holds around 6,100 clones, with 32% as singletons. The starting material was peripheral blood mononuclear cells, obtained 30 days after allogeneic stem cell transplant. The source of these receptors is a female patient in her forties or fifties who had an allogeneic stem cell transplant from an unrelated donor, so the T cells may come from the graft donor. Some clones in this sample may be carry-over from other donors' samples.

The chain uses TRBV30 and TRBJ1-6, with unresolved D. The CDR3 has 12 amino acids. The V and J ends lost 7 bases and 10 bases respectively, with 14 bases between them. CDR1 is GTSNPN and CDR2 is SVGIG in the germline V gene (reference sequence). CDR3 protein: CALTGIRSPLHF. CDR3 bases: TGTGCCTTGACTGGGATCCGGTCACCCCTCCACTTT.

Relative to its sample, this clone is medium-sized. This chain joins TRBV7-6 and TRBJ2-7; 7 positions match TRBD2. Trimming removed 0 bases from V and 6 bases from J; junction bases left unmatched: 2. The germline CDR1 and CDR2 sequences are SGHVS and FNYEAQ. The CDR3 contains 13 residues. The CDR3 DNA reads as TGTGCCAGCAGCTTAGCTCCGGGAGGCGAGCAGTACTTC. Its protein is CASSLAPGGEQYF.

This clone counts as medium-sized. The CDR3: CSVESPSPDRTEAFF. For the CDR3, the DNA is TGCAGCGTTGAATCCCCTAGCCCAGATCGCACTGAAGCTTTCTTT. The V gene is TRBV29-1, the J gene TRBJ1-1; no definite D call. In germline, CDR1 is SQVTM, CDR2 ANQGSEA. This CDR3 has 15 residues. The V end lost 2 bases, the J end lost 4 bases, and 17 bases lay between the germline ends.

CDR3 protein: CAWDGISGNTIYF. CDR3 in DNA: TGTGCCTGGGATGGGATCTCTGGAAACACCATATATTTT. This chain uses TRBV30 with TRBJ1-3, with D hard to call. This CDR3 spans 13 amino acids. Per the germline V gene, CDR1 is GTSNPN and CDR2 is SVGIG (reference sequence). V lost 5 bases, J lost 0 bases, and 8 bases lay in between.

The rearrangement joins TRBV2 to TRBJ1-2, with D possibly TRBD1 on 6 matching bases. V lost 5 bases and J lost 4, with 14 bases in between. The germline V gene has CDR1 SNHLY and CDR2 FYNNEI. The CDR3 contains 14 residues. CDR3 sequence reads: CASSSPGDAYGYTF. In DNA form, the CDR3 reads TGTGCCAGCAGTTCTCCAGGGGACGCCTATGGCTACACCTTC.